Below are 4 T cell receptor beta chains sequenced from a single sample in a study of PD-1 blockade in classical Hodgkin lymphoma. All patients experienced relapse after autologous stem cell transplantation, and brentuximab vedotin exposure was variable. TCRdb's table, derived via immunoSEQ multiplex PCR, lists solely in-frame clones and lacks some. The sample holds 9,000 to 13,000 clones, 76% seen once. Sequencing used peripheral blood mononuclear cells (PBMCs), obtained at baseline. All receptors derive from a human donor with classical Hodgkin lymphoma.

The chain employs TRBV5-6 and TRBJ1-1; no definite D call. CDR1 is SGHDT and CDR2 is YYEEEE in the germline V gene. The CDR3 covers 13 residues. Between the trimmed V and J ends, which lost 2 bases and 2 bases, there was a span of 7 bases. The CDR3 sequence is CASSFRGNTEAFF. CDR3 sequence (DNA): TGTGCCAGCAGCTTCCGTGGAAACACTGAAGCTTTCTTT.

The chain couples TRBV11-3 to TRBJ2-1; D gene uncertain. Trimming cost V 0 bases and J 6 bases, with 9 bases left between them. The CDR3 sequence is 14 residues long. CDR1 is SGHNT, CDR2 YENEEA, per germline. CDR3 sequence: CASSLDPTSNEQFF. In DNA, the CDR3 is TGTGCCAGCAGCTTAGATCCCACCAGCAATGAGCAGTTCTTC.

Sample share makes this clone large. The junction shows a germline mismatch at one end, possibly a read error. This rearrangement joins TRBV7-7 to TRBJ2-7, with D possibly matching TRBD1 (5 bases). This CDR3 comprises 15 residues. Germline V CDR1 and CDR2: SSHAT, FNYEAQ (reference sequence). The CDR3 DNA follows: TGTGCTAGCAGCCCCGGACATGGGTCAGCCTACGAGCAGTACTTC. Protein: CASSPGHGSAYEQYF.

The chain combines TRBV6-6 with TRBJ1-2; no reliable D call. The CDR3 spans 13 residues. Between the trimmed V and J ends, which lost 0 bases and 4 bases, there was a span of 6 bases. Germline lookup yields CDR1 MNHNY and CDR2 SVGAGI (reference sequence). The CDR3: CASSYSGGYGYTF. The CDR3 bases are TGTGCCAGCAGTTACTCGGGCGGCTATGGCTACACCTTC.